Sequencing of this T cell receptor beta chain was carried out in a study of blood T cell repertoires in COVID-19. Across the whole study: The origin of the acute and convalescent COVID-19 samples was the United States, Italy and Spain. PBMCs, B-cell-depleted T cells, or T cells provided the cDNA or gDNA that made up the material.

The table came from immunoSEQ multiplex PCR; TCRdb's copy has only in-frame clones and leaves some out. The sample lists around 300,000 clones; 89% were seen once. Sequenced material: PBMCs or T cells enriched from blood (not recorded which). This sequence originates from a young woman who had recovered from COVID-19.

This CDR3 reads CASSLLTSGRANEQFF. In DNA, the CDR3 is TGTGCCAGCAGTTTGCTGACTAGCGGGAGGGCCAATGAGCAGTTCTTC. The genes are TRBV6-5 and TRBJ2-1, with 14 nucleotides matching TRBD2. J gave up 6 bases and V 4 bases, and 5 bases lay outside the gene matches. In germline, CDR1 is MNHEY, CDR2 SVGAGI. The CDR3 contains 16 residues.